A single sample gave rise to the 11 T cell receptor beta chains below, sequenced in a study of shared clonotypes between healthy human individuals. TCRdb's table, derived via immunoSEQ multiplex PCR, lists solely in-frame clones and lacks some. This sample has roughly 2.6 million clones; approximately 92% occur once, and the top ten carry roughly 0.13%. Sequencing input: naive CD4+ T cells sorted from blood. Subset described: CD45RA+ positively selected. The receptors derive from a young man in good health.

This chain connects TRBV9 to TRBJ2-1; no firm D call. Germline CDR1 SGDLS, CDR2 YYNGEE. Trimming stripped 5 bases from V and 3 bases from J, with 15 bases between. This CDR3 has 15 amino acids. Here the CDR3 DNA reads TGTGCCAGCAGTCTTAGTCTCTTTGGCTACAATGAGCAGTTCTTC. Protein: CASSLSLFGYNEQFF.

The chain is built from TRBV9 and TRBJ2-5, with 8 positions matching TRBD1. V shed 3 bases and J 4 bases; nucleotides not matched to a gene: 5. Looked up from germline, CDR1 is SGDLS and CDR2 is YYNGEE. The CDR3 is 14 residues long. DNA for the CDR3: TGTGCCAGCAGCGGAATCACAGGGGGAGAGACCCAGTACTTC. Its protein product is CASSGITGGETQYF. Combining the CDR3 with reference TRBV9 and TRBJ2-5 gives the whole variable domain DSGVTQTPKHLITATGQRVTLRCSPRSGDLSVYWYQQSLDQGLQFLIQYYNGEERAKGNILERFSAQQFPDLHSELNLSSLELGDSALYFCASSGITGGETQYFGPGTRLLVL.

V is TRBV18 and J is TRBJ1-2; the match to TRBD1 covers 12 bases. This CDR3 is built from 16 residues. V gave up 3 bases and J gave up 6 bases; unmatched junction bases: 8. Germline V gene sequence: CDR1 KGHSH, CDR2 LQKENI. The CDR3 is CASSPTWDRGRNGYTF. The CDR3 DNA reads TGTGCCAGCTCACCGACATGGGACAGGGGGCGTAATGGCTACACCTTC.

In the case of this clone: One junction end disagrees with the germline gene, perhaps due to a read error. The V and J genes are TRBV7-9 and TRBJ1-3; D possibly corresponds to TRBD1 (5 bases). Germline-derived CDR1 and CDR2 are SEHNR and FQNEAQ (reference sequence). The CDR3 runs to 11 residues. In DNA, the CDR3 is TGTGCCAGCAGCTTACAATCCGGATGGGGGTTT. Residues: CASSLQSGWGF.

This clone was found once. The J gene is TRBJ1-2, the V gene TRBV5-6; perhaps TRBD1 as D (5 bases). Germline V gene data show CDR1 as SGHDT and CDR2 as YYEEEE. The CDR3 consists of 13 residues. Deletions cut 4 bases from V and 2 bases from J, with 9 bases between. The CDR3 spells CASSLTENYGYTF. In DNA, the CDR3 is TGTGCCAGCAGCCTGACAGAGAACTATGGCTACACCTTC.

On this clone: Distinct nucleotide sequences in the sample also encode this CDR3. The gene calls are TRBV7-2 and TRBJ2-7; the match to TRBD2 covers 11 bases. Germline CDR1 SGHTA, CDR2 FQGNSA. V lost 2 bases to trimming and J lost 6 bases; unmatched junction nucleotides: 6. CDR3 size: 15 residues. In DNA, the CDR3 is TGTGCCAGCAGCTTATTAGCGGGAGGGCCGGGCGAGCAGTACTTC. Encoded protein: CASSLLAGGPGEQYF.

The CDR3 bases are TGCGCCAGCAGCCCTAGGGGGGAGGTCTTGATAGATACGCAGTATTTT. Encoded protein: CASSPRGEVLIDTQYF. The gene calls are TRBV4-1 and TRBJ2-3; D is possibly TRBD1 or TRBD2 (6 bases each). Trimming took 4 bases from V and 5 from J, leaving 19 bases between them. The CDR3 is 16 residues long. Germline V gene lookup returns CDR1 MGHRA and CDR2 YSYEKL.

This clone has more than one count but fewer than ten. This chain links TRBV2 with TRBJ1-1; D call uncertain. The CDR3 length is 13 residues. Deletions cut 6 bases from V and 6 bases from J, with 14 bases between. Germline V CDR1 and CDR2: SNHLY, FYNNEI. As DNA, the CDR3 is TGTGCCAGCAGATCAGAAGCACCGGCTGAAGCTTTCTTT. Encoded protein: CASRSEAPAEAFF.

CDR3 in amino acids: CASSSAPLANEQFF. The CDR3 bases are TGTGCCAGCAGTTCCGCCCCACTAGCGAATGAGCAGTTCTTC. The J gene is TRBJ2-1, the V gene TRBV6-5, with TRBD2 identical over 7 bases. Looked up from germline, CDR1 is MNHEY and CDR2 is SVGAGI. V trimming: 4 bases; J trimming: 7 bases; junction bases outside the gene matches: 7. The CDR3 sequence is 14 residues long.

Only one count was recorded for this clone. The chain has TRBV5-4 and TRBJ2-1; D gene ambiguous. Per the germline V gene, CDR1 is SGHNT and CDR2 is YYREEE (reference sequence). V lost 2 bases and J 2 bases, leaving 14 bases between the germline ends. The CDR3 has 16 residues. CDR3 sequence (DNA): TGTGCCAGCAGCTTAAAAGCTGGTTTCACCTACAATGAGCAGTTCTTC. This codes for CASSLKAGFTYNEQFF.

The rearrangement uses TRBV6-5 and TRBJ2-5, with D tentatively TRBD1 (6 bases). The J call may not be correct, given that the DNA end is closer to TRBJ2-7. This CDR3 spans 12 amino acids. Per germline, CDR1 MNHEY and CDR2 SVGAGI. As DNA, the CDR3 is TGTGCCAGCGGGGGCTCTGCCTACGAGCAGTACTTC. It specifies CASGGSAYEQYF.